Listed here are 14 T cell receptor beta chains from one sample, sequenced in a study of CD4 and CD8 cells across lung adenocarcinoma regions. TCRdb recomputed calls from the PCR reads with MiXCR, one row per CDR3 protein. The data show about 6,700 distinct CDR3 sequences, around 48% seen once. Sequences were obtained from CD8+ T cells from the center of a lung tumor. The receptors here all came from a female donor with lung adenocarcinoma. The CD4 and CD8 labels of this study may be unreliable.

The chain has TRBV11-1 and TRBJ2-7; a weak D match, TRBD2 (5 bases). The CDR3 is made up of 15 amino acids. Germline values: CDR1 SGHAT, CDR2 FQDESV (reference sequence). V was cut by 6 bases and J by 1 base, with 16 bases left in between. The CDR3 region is CASRKLSATSYEQYF. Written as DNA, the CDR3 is TGTGCCAGCAGGAAGCTTAGCGCCACGTCCTACGAGCAGTACTTC.

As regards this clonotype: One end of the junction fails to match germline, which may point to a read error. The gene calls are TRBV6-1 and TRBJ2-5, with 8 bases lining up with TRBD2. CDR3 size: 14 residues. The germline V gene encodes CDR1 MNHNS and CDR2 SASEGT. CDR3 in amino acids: CASGECQGREVQYF. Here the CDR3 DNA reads TGTGCCAGCGGTGAGTGCCAGGGGCGGGAGGTCCAGTACTTC.

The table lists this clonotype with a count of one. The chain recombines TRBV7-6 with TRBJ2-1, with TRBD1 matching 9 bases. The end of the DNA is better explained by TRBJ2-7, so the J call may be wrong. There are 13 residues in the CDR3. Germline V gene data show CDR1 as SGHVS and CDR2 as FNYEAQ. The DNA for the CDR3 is TGTGCCAGTAGGGGACAGGGAGCCTACGAGCAGTACTTC. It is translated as CASRGQGAYEQYF.

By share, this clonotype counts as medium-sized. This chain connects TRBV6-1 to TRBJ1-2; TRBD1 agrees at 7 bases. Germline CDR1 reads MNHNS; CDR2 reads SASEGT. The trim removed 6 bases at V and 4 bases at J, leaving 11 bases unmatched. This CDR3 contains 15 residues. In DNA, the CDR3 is TGTGCCAGCAGGAAAGAGGCAGGGGGGACCTATGGCTACACCTTC. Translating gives CASRKEAGGTYGYTF.

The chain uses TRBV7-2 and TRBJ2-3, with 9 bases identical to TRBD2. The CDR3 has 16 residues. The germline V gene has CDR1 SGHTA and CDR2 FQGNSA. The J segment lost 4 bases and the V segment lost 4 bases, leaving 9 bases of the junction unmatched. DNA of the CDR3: TGTGCCAGCAGCTCGGGGCTAGCGGGATGGGCAGATACGCAGTATTTT. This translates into CASSSGLAGWADTQYF.

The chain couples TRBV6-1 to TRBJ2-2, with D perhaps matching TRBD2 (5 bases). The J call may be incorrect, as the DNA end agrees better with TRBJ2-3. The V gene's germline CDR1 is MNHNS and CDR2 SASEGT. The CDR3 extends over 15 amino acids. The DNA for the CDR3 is TGTGCCAGCAGAGACCCCGAAGCGAGCACCGGGGAGCAGTATTTT. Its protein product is CASRDPEASTGEQYF.

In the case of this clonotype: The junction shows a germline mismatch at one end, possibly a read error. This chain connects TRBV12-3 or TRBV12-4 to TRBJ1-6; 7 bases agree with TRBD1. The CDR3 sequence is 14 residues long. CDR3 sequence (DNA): TGTGCCAACAGTACCAGACAGGGTAGAAGACCCCTCCACTTT. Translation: CANSTRQGRRPLHF.

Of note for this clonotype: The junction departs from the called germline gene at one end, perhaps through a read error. The CDR3 DNA sequence: TGTGCCAGCCGTGTCTCGGCCGTGCCTGCCACAGACACGCAGTATTTT. Translating gives CASRVSAVPATDTQYF. The chain couples TRBV6-1 to TRBJ2-3; no definite D call. The germline V gene encodes CDR1 MNHNS and CDR2 SASEGT. The CDR3 covers 16 residues.

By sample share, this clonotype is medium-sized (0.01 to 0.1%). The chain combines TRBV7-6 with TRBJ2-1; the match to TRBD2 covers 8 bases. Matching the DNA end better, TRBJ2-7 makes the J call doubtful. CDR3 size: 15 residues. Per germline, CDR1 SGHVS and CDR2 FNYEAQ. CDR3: CASSSLADLYNEQYF. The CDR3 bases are TGTGCCAGCAGCTCACTAGCGGACCTCTACAATGAGCAGTACTTC.

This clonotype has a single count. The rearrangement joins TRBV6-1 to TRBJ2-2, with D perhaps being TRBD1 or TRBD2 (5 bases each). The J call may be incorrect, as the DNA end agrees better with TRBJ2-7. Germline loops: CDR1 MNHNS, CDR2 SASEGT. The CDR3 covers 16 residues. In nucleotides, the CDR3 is TGTGCCAGCAGTGTCCACGCGTCTTACGGGGCCGGGGAGCAGTACTTC. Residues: CASSVHASYGAGEQYF.

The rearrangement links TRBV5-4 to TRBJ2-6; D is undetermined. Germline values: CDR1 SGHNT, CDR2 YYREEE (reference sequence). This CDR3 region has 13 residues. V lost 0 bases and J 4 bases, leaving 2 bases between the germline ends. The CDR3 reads CASSLAGANVLTF. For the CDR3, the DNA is TGTGCCAGCAGCTTGGCCGGGGCCAACGTCCTGACTTTC.

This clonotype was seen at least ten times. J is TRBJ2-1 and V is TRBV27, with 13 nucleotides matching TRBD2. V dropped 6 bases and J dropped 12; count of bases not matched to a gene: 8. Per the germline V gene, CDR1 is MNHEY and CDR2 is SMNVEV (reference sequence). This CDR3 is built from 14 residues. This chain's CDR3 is CASSPRTSGGWQFF. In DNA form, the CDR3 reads TGTGCCAGCAGCCCTCGGACTAGCGGGGGTTGGCAGTTCTTC.

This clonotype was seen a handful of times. The CDR3 loop reads CATGSTDTQYF. The CDR3 bases are TGCGCCACCGGTTCCACAGATACGCAGTATTTT. The chain is built from TRBV10-2 and TRBJ2-3; D is unresolved. The CDR3 has 11 amino acids. Per germline, CDR1 WSHSY and CDR2 SAAADI. V lost 10 bases to trimming and J lost 2 bases, with 7 bases between them.

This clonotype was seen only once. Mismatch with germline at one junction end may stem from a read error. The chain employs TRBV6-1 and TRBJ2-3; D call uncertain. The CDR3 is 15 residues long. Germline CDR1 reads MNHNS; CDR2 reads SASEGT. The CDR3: CASKLSGSDPDTQYF. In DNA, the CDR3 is TGTGCCAGCAAGCTATCCGGCAGTGACCCAGATACGCAGTACTTT.